This TCR beta chain was identified during a study of pediatric ulcerative colitis. Regarding the study as a whole: No controls had the two rectal clonotypes shared by ulcerative colitis patients.

The repertoire was sequenced with immunoSEQ multiplex PCR; TCRdb's copy has only in-frame clones and lacks some. The table has 60,000 or so clones, 70% to 80% seen once. Remarks on this clone: Antigen unknown.

V was pared by 5 bases and J by 8 bases, with 14 bases between. CDR1 is SGHTA, CDR2 FQGNSA, per germline. The CDR3 spans 13 residues. The clonotype originates from a boy between 10 and 17 years old with moderate ulcerative colitis. Sequenced sample: blood. The chain recombines TRBV7-2 with TRBJ2-3, with TRBD2 as a possible D gene (6 bases). CDR3 amino acids: CASSQRASTTQYF. The CDR3 DNA reads TGTGCCAGCAGCCAGCGGGCTAGCACTACGCAGTATTTT.